This T cell receptor beta chain was documented in a study of naive and memory T cell subsets. This clonotype was seen many times. Two oligonucleotides, mixed equimolar, formed the beta constant-region primer covering TRBC1 and TRBC2. In TCRdb, the UMI-ligation and nested PCR reads were re-called with MiXCR into one record per CDR3 protein. The sample has 70,000 to 95,000 distinct CDR3 sequences, around 7% seen once. The CDR3 extends over 16 amino acids. The germline V gene has CDR1 DFQATT and CDR2 SNEGSKA (reference sequence). The V gene end was trimmed by 6 bases and the J gene end by 10 bases; junction bases not matched to a gene: 13.

This TCR derives from a human donor in good health. This rearrangement joins TRBV20-1 to TRBJ1-6, with 12 bases identical to TRBD1. The specimen sequenced was central memory CD4+ T cells from blood. CDR3 region: CSAPPGTGGAGSPLHF. CDR3 coding DNA: TGCAGTGCGCCGCCCGGGACAGGGGGCGCAGGGTCACCCCTCCACTTT.